The next 13 T cell receptor beta chains were all read from a single sample in a study of T cells in Graves' hyperthyroidism and ophthalmopathy. What was amplified from RNA transcripts were TCR beta CDR3 regions. First-round RT-PCR targeting the TCR CDR3 was performed with the HTBI primer set. One entry per CDR3 protein results from TCRdb running MiXCR on the multiplex PCR reads. The repertoire holds approximately 300,000 distinct CDR3 sequences, with approximately 17% as singletons. The sequenced material came from blood. These receptors originate from a woman aged 55-75 years with Graves' ophthalmopathy.

This clonotype showed up just a few times. This clone may be a read error of a much larger clone one base away. V and J are TRBV7-6 and TRBJ2-2, with D possibly called TRBD1 or TRBD2 (5 bases each). Germline loops: CDR1 SGHVS, CDR2 FNYEAQ. This CDR3 region has 14 residues. CDR3 in amino acids: CASSSRGHTGEPFF. The CDR3 coding sequence is TGTGCCAGCAGCTCAAGGGGTCACACCGGGGAGCCGTTTTTT.

This clonotype was detected only a few times. This chain links TRBV12-3 or TRBV12-4 with TRBJ2-7; unclear D gene. CDR3 length: 13 amino acids. V was pared by 5 bases and J by 0 bases, with 8 bases between. Here the CDR3 reads CASSPDPSYEQYF. The CDR3 region has the DNA TGTGCCAGCAGTCCGGATCCCTCCTACGAGCAGTACTTC.

The chain employs TRBV5-8 and TRBJ2-5; a possible D gene is TRBD1 (5 bases). V dropped 7 bases and J dropped 6 bases, with 19 bases sitting between them. CDR1 and CDR2 from the germline V gene are SGHTS and YDEGEE. The CDR3 is made up of 14 amino acids. In DNA, the CDR3 is TGTGCCAGCTTAACAGGCAGGGTCGGAAAGACCCAGTACTTC. Translation: CASLTGRVGKTQYF.

This clonotype turned up a few times. The V call is TRBV14, the J call TRBJ2-2, with D hard to call. Germline loops: CDR1 SGHDN, CDR2 FVKESK. This CDR3 is built from 14 residues. Trimming cost V 2 bases and J 6 bases, with 10 bases left between them. The CDR3 region is CASSQWGSAGELFF. CDR3 DNA: TGTGCCAGCAGCCAATGGGGAAGCGCCGGGGAGCTGTTTTTT.

The V and J genes are TRBV5-1 and TRBJ2-2; TRBD1 matches at 11 bases. The trim removed 0 bases at V and 4 bases at J, leaving 2 bases unmatched. This CDR3 is 16 amino acids long. The germline V gene has CDR1 SGHRS and CDR2 YFSETQ. CDR3 protein: CASSLEGQGVTGELFF. In DNA, the CDR3 is TGCGCCAGCAGCTTGGAGGGACAGGGGGTCACCGGGGAGCTGTTTTTT.

This clonotype has a count of ten or more. This chain joins TRBV5-8 and TRBJ2-7; D is possibly TRBD1 (5 bases). Germline V lookup: CDR1 SGHTS, CDR2 YDEGEE. The CDR3 covers 11 residues. V lost 4 bases and J 5 bases, leaving 7 bases between the germline ends. The CDR3 sequence: CASSRTNEQYF. Here the CDR3 DNA reads TGTGCCAGCAGCCGGACAAACGAGCAGTACTTC.

This clonotype was counted ten times or more. This chain links TRBV3-1 with TRBJ1-3; D ambiguous. V was trimmed by 5 bases and J by 1 base, leaving 0 bases between them. Germline V gives CDR1 LGHDT, CDR2 YNNKEL (reference sequence). The CDR3 is 11 residues long. CDR3 sequence (DNA): TGTGCCAGCAGCTCTGGAAACACCATATATTTT. This gives the protein CASSSGNTIYF.

This clonotype was seen ten or more times. V and J are TRBV2 and TRBJ1-1; 7 positions match TRBD1. V was clipped by 6 bases and J by 9 bases; unmatched bases: 10. CDR1 and CDR2 from the germline V gene are SNHLY and FYNNEI. CDR3 length: 13 amino acids. The CDR3 protein is CASSLEGAEKAFF. The CDR3 DNA reads as TGTGCCAGCAGCTTAGAGGGGGCTGAGAAAGCTTTCTTT. The full variable domain, with the rest looked up from reference TRBV2 and TRBJ1-1, is EPEVTQTPSHQVTQMGQEVILRCVPISNHLYFYWYRQILGQKVEFLVSFYNNEISEKSEIFDDQFSVERPDGSNFTLKIRSTKLEDSAMYFCASSLEGAEKAFFGQGTRLTVV.

This chain links TRBV12-3 or TRBV12-4 with TRBJ2-2; TRBD1 might be the D (5 bases). The CDR3 spans 16 residues. The V end was cut by 6 bases, the J end by 0 bases, with 14 bases between. This chain's CDR3 is CASRPDRRSNTGELFF. The DNA of the CDR3 is TGTGCCAGCAGGCCAGACAGACGTTCGAACACCGGGGAGCTGTTTTTT.

The chain uses TRBV10-2 and TRBJ2-7, with TRBD1 matching over 8 bases. This CDR3 is 13 amino acids long. Per germline, CDR1 WSHSY and CDR2 SAAADI. V gave up 4 bases and J gave up 3 bases; unmatched junction bases: 2. The CDR3 loop is CASSAQGGYEQYF. CDR3 sequence (DNA): TGCGCCAGCAGTGCACAGGGGGGCTACGAGCAGTACTTC.

This clonotype was detected ten times or more. The CDR3 loop is CASRDRDSYTGELFF. In nucleotides, the CDR3 is TGTGCCAGCAGAGACCGGGACTCCTACACCGGGGAGCTGTTTTTT. This chain uses TRBV6-1 with TRBJ2-2; the D gene is possibly TRBD2 (6 bases). The CDR3 has 15 residues. Germline CDR1 and CDR2: MNHNS and SASEGT. The V end lost 6 bases, the J end lost 3 bases, and 14 bases lay between the germline ends.

This clonotype was counted ten times or more. The chain recombines TRBV5-8 with TRBJ2-7; 8 bases agree with TRBD2. The CDR3 covers 14 residues. Germline values: CDR1 SGHTS, CDR2 YDEGEE. The V gene end was trimmed by 5 bases and the J gene end by 2 bases; junction bases not matched to a gene: 6. The DNA of the CDR3 is TGTGCCAGCAGTCTTAGCGGGGAAACCTACGAGCAGTACTTC. Amino acid sequence: CASSLSGETYEQYF.

The chain couples TRBV3-1 to TRBJ2-2, with D unresolved. V lost 7 bases, J lost 6 bases, and 6 bases lay in between. The CDR3 runs to 11 residues. CDR1 and CDR2 (germline): LGHDT, YNNKEL (reference sequence). CDR3 sequence (DNA): TGTGCCAGCATCGGCTCCGGGGAGCTGTTTTTT. This sequence encodes CASIGSGELFF.